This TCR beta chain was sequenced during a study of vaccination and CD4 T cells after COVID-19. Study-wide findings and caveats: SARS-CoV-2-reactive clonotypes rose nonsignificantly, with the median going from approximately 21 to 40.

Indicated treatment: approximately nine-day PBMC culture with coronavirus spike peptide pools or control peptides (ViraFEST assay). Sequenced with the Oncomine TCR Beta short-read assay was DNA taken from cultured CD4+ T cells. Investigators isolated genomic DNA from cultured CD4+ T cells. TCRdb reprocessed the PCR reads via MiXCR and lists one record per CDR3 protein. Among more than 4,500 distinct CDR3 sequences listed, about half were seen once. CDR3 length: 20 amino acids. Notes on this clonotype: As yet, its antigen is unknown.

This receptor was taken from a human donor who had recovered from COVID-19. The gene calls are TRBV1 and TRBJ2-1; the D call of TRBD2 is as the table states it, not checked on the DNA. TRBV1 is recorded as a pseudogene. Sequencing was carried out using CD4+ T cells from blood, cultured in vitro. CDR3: CTSSQPGTSGRPSSYNEQFF. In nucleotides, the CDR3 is TGCACCAGCAGCCAGCCCGGGACTAGCGGGAGGCCGAGCTCCTACAATGAGCAGTTCTTC.